This T cell receptor beta chain emerged from a study of blood T cell repertoires in COVID-19. This clone was recorded only once. V gave up 5 bases and J gave up 1 base, with 14 bases separating them. The CDR3 has 14 residues. Germline V gene data show CDR1 as SQVTM and CDR2 as ANQGSEA. Here immunoSEQ multiplex PCR was the method, and the copy in TCRdb shows in-frame clones only, minus some. Here the sample spans 190,000 or so clones, roughly 89% being singletons. The receptor comes from a man in his forties or fifties with acute or convalescent COVID-19. The sequencing sample was made of peripheral blood. The chain carries TRBV29-1 and TRBJ2-5, with a tentative D call TRBD1 (5 bases). Written as DNA, the CDR3 is TGCAGCGTTCTGAAGAGGACACCCCAAGAGACCCAGTACTTC. This gives the protein CSVLKRTPQETQYF.